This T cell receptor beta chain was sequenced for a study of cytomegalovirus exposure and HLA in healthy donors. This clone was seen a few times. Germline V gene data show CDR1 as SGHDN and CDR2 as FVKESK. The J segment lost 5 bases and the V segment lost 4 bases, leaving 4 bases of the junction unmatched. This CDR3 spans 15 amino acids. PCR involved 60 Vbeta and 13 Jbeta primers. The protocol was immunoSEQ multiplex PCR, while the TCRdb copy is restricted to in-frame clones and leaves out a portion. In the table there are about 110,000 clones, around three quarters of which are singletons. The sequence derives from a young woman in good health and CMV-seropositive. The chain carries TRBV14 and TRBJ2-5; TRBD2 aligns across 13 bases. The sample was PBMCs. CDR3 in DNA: TGTGCCAGCAGCCCCTGGACTAGCGGGAGTGAGACCCAGTACTTC. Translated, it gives CASSPWTSGSETQYF.